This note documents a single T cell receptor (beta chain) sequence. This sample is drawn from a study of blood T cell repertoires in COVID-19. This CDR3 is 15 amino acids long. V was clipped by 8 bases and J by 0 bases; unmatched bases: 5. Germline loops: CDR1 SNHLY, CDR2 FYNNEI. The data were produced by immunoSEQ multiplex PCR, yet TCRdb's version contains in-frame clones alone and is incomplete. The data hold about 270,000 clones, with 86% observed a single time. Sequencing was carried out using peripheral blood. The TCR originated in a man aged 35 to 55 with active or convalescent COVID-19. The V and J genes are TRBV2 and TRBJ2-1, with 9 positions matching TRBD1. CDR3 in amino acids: CASPPGQGSYNEQFF. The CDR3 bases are TGTGCCAGCCCACCGGGACAGGGCTCCTACAATGAGCAGTTCTTC.